This entry lists 11 T cell receptor beta chains sequenced from one sample in a study of cytomegalovirus exposure and HLA in healthy donors. Use of 60 Vbeta and 13 Jbeta primers characterized the PCR. TCRdb keeps only in-frame clones here, not all; method: immunoSEQ multiplex PCR. Of more than 75,000 clones in the sample, around 68% were seen once. Sequencing was carried out using PBMCs. These receptors were obtained from a man aged 40-50 years in good health and CMV-seropositive.

The chain recombines TRBV2 with TRBJ2-2; tentatively, D is TRBD2 (5 bases). Germline CDR1 and CDR2: SNHLY and FYNNEI. This CDR3 has 16 amino acids. Trimming took 7 bases from V and 2 from J, leaving 17 bases between them. The CDR3 is CASILVAGLNTGELFF. CDR3 sequence (DNA): TGTGCCAGCATCCTAGTCGCGGGCCTCAACACCGGGGAGCTGTTTTTT. The full variable domain, completed using reference TRBV2 and TRBJ2-2, is EPEVTQTPSHQVTQMGQEVILRCVPISNHLYFYWYRQILGQKVEFLVSFYNNEISEKSEIFDDQFSVERPDGSNFTLKIRSTKLEDSAMYFCASILVAGLNTGELFFGEGSRLTVL.

The chain combines TRBV7-3 with TRBJ1-1, with D maybe TRBD1 (5 bases). CDR3 length: 16 residues. V was cut by 5 bases and J by 0 bases, with 16 bases left in between. Per the germline V gene, CDR1 is SGHTA and CDR2 is FQGTGA. CDR3 in amino acids: CASSRGNRGVNTEAFF. The CDR3 coding sequence is TGTGCCAGCAGCCGGGGCAATCGGGGGGTGAACACTGAAGCTTTCTTT.

The gene calls are TRBV5-8 and TRBJ2-2; TRBD2 agrees at 7 bases. V lost 2 bases to trimming and J lost 4 bases; unmatched junction nucleotides: 5. The V gene's germline CDR1 is SGHTS and CDR2 YDEGEE. The CDR3 length is 15 residues. As DNA, the CDR3 is TGTGCCAGCAGCTTCAACGGGAGGAGCACCGGGGAGCTGTTTTTT. Amino acid sequence: CASSFNGRSTGELFF.

The chain employs TRBV4-2 and TRBJ1-4; 9 bases agree with TRBD1. V dropped 4 bases and J dropped 7; count of bases not matched to a gene: 4. CDR1 is LGHNA, CDR2 YNFKEQ, per germline. CDR3 length equals 14 residues. The CDR3 bases are TGTGCCAGCAGCCCAAGGACAGGGGCTGAAAAACTGTTTTTT. This sequence encodes CASSPRTGAEKLFF.

The V and J genes are TRBV5-1 and TRBJ2-1; TRBD1 agrees at 7 bases. V shed 4 bases and J 4 bases; nucleotides not matched to a gene: 8. The length of the CDR3 is 15 residues. The germline V gene encodes CDR1 SGHRS and CDR2 YFSETQ. In nucleotides, the CDR3 is TGCGCCAGCAGCCTTACGACAGGGACATACAATGAGCAGTTCTTC. Encoded protein: CASSLTTGTYNEQFF.

The V call is TRBV14, the J call TRBJ1-1; 9 bases are a match to TRBD1. CDR3 size: 18 residues. Germline V CDR1 and CDR2: SGHDN, FVKESK. J lost 1 base, V lost 1 base, and 10 bases had no gene match. In DNA form, the CDR3 reads TGTGCCAGCAGCCAAGCCCCCGGGACAGGGAACAGGAACACTGAAGCTTTCTTT. It encodes CASSQAPGTGNRNTEAFF.

The chain employs TRBV27 and TRBJ1-5; 8 positions agree with TRBD1. The CDR3 is 17 amino acids. Trimming removed 5 bases from V and 3 bases from J; junction bases left unmatched: 12. Germline CDR1 MNHEY, CDR2 SMNVEV (reference sequence). CDR3 region: CASSPHHRGAYNQPQHF. The CDR3 DNA sequence: TGTGCCAGCAGTCCTCACCACAGGGGGGCATACAATCAGCCCCAGCATTTT.

The chain carries TRBV4-1 and TRBJ1-1; tentatively, D is TRBD1 (5 bases). CDR3 length equals 16 residues. From germline, CDR1 is MGHRA and CDR2 YSYEKL. The V end lost 0 bases, the J end lost 1 base, and 12 bases lay between the germline ends. CDR3 sequence reads: CASSQDASQGNTEAFF. The CDR3 DNA reads as TGCGCCAGCAGCCAAGATGCTTCCCAGGGGAACACTGAAGCTTTCTTT.

This chain links TRBV2 with TRBJ1-1; D gene unclear. V gave up 10 bases and J gave up 0 bases, with 12 bases separating them. The germline CDR1 and CDR2 sequences are SNHLY and FYNNEI. The length of the CDR3 is 13 residues. The CDR3 spells CAILVFMNTEAFF. DNA for the CDR3: TGTGCCATCCTTGTTTTTATGAACACTGAAGCTTTCTTT.

The count of this clone is one. CDR3 nucleotides: TGTGCCAGCAGCCCCCTCAGGGGGAGGACCTATGGCTACACCTTC. Translation: CASSPLRGRTYGYTF. The chain carries TRBV6-5 and TRBJ1-2; 7 nucleotides agree with TRBD1. The V and J ends lost 6 bases and 4 bases, in that order; junction bases with no gene match: 11. Looked up from germline, CDR1 is MNHEY and CDR2 is SVGAGI. This CDR3 region has 15 residues.

V is TRBV7-9 and J is TRBJ2-2; D is perhaps TRBD1 (5 bases). V was shortened by 3 bases and J by 4 bases, with 9 bases between the two germline ends. The CDR3 totals 14 residues. CDR1 and CDR2 (germline): SEHNR, FQNEAQ (reference sequence). CDR3 in DNA: TGTGCCAGCAGCTTCGACAGACTCACCGGGGAGCTGTTTTTT. This gives the protein CASSFDRLTGELFF.